This TCR beta chain was obtained from a study of shared clonotypes between healthy human individuals. Regarding the study as a whole: Only blood was sampled; tissue repertoires likely differ.

Sequencing used immunoSEQ multiplex PCR; TCRdb keeps in-frame clones, though not all of them. The sample holds 1.6 million or so clones, approximately 96% seen once. Unmatched junction bases numbered 18, after V lost 6 bases and J lost 2 bases. The CDR3 loop spans 18 amino acids. CDR1 is ENHRY and CDR2 is SYGVKD in the germline V gene. In regard to this clone: As yet, its antigen is unknown.

The TCR originated in a young man in good health. The chain joins TRBV10-3 to TRBJ2-7; 8 nucleotides agree with TRBD2. The sample consisted of naive CD4+ T cells sorted from blood. Subset meaning: CD45RA+ positively selected. The CDR3 region has the DNA TGTGCCATCAGCGACCTAACGACCAGCGGGAGTCTAACCTACGAGCAGTACTTC. It is translated as CAISDLTTSGSLTYEQYF.